This T cell receptor (beta chain) was sequenced in a study of blood T cell repertoires in COVID-19. About the research overall: Some COVID-19 samples were acute and others convalescent; all came from the United States, Italy and Spain.

Researchers sorted participants into cohorts using their self-reported clinical history. Clones were read by immunoSEQ multiplex PCR, and TCRdb kept only the in-frame ones, dropping some. Of around 390,000 clones in the sample, 87% were seen once. This CDR3 region has 14 residues. Germline loops: CDR1 GTSNPN, CDR2 SVGIG (reference sequence). Trimming took 3 bases from V and 3 from J, leaving 11 bases between them. The sequencing input was PBMCs or T cells enriched from blood (not recorded which). The receptor's source is a woman aged 45-65 years who had recovered from COVID-19. The chain is built from TRBV30 and TRBJ2-2; D might be TRBD1 (6 bases). The CDR3 region is CAWRQGPDTGELFF. The CDR3 region has the DNA TGTGCCTGGAGACAGGGCCCCGACACCGGGGAGCTGTTTTTT.